The clone carrying this T cell receptor beta chain was recorded many times. Its antigen is unknown. The record originates from a study of T cells in Graves' hyperthyroidism and ophthalmopathy. Researchers defined stable Graves' hyperthyroidism as no ophthalmopathy progression within 18 months. Findings of the study overall: By a 13 V-J model, ophthalmopathy was set apart from stable hyperthyroidism.

Germline CDR1 reads SGHDN; CDR2 reads FVKESK. The CDR3 loop spans 15 amino acids. Trimming shortened V by 3 bases and J by 5 bases, and 16 bases separated the two germline ends. From RNA transcripts, TCR beta CDR3 regions were amplified. During a first-round RT-PCR of the TCR CDR3, the HTBI primer set was used. TCRdb recomputed calls from the multiplex PCR reads with MiXCR, one row per CDR3 protein. Of approximately 420,000 distinct CDR3 sequences in the sample, roughly 13% were seen once. V usage is TRBV14 and J usage is TRBJ1-1, with D possibly matching TRBD1 (6 bases). The source material was blood. The clonotype comes from a woman between 18 and 29 years old with Graves' hyperthyroidism. The CDR3 DNA sequence: TGTGCCAGCAGCCACTCACAGGGAAGCAGGACTGAAGCTTTCTTT. It is translated as CASSHSQGSRTEAFF.